This passage covers 24 T cell receptor beta chains from one sample sequenced in a study of T cell changes during pregnancy in multiple sclerosis. Here immunoSEQ multiplex PCR was the method, and the copy in TCRdb shows in-frame clones only, minus some. The data hold over 30,000 clones, with about 87% observed a single time. The specimen was CD8+ T cells from peripheral blood mononuclear cells, collected in the third trimester of pregnancy. The source of these receptors is a female donor with multiple sclerosis, enrolled in a pregnancy study.

The chain has TRBV13 and TRBJ1-4; 7 nucleotides agree with TRBD1. The CDR3 is 14 amino acids. Unmatched junction bases numbered 3, after V lost 0 bases and J lost 8 bases. The germline V gene encodes CDR1 PRHDT and CDR2 FYEKMQ (reference sequence). The CDR3 spells CASSLGGGREKLFF. CDR3 sequence (DNA): TGTGCCAGCAGCTTAGGAGGGGGCCGGGAAAAACTGTTTTTT.

This chain links TRBV6-6 with TRBJ1-2, with 9 bases that match TRBD1. Germline CDR1 is MNHNY and CDR2 is SVGAGI (reference sequence). The CDR3 is 15 amino acids. Losses at the gene ends were 4 bases for V and 2 bases for J; bases not matched to a gene: 5. DNA for the CDR3: TGTGCCAGCAGTTCAAACAGGGGGCTAAACTATGGCTACACCTTC. This codes for CASSSNRGLNYGYTF.

This chain links TRBV5-4 with TRBJ2-5; possibly TRBD2 for D (7 bases). CDR1 is SGHNT and CDR2 is YYREEE in the germline V gene (reference sequence). The CDR3 extends over 16 amino acids. V was pared by 4 bases and J by 0 bases, with 16 bases between. The CDR3 coding sequence is TGTGCCAGCAGCCGCCTCCGGGGGGCCGACCAAGAGACCCAGTACTTC. Residues: CASSRLRGADQETQYF.

The chain combines TRBV19 with TRBJ1-3; 7 bases agree with TRBD1. Germline loops: CDR1 LNHDA, CDR2 SQIVND (reference sequence). The CDR3 is 16 amino acids. V shed 2 bases and J 0 bases; nucleotides not matched to a gene: 4. Here the CDR3 reads CASSIWGQLSGNTIYF. Here the CDR3 DNA reads TGTGCCAGTAGTATATGGGGACAGCTCTCTGGAAACACCATATATTTT.

The rearrangement joins TRBV6-4 to TRBJ1-1, with TRBD1 as a possible D gene (5 bases). Germline V CDR1 and CDR2: MRHNA, SNTAGT. There are 15 residues in the CDR3. Trimming pared 2 bases from V and 11 bases from J, leaving 21 bases between. The CDR3, as DNA: TGTGCCAGCAGTGACCCCCGGCAGGGTCCCCCCTGGGCTTTCTTT. Amino acid sequence: CASSDPRQGPPWAFF.

V and J are TRBV30 and TRBJ2-7; 7 nucleotides line up with TRBD1. Losses at the gene ends were 2 bases for V and 0 bases for J; bases not matched to a gene: 4. The germline gives CDR1 GTSNPN, CDR2 SVGIG (reference sequence). This CDR3 is 14 amino acids long. Here the CDR3 reads CAWSRWTGSYEQYF. The CDR3 nucleotides are TGTGCCTGGAGTAGATGGACAGGCTCCTACGAGCAGTACTTC.

This CDR3 reads CASSAGGYEQYF. In DNA, the CDR3 is TGTGCCAGCAGCGCGGGTGGGTACGAGCAGTACTTC. The chain uses TRBV9 and TRBJ2-7; D remains ambiguous. Germline-derived CDR1 and CDR2 are SGDLS and YYNGEE. Deletions cut 3 bases from V and 4 bases from J, with 8 bases between. The CDR3 spans 12 residues.

This clone was found a few times. V is TRBV4-3 and J is TRBJ1-2; D gene uncertain. V was shortened by 0 bases and J by 1 base, with 15 bases between the two germline ends. In germline, CDR1 is LGHNA, CDR2 YSLEER. The length of the CDR3 is 17 residues. The CDR3 DNA sequence: TGCGCCAGCAGCCAAGAGAAGTTTCAGGACTTTAACTATGGCTACACCTTC. It yields the protein CASSQEKFQDFNYGYTF.

The chain carries TRBV19 and TRBJ1-1; D remains ambiguous. V was trimmed by 4 bases and J by 4 bases, leaving 7 bases between them. CDR1 and CDR2 from the germline V gene are LNHDA and SQIVND (reference sequence). CDR3 size: 12 residues. The chain's CDR3 is CASSRAITEAFF. The CDR3 region has the DNA TGTGCCAGTAGTAGGGCCATCACTGAAGCTTTCTTT.

The V gene is TRBV5-6, the J gene TRBJ2-2, with a possible D match to TRBD1 (6 bases). The CDR3 has 16 residues. V lost 2 bases to trimming and J lost 5 bases, with 16 bases between them. CDR1 and CDR2 (germline): SGHDT, YYEEEE. The CDR3 DNA follows: TGTGCCAGCAGCTTACAACAGGGTTGGGAAACCGGGGAGCTGTTTTTT. As protein: CASSLQQGWETGELFF.

The chain couples TRBV6-5 to TRBJ1-1; 7 bases line up with TRBD1. This CDR3 comprises 14 residues. Germline lookup yields CDR1 MNHEY and CDR2 SVGAGI. V was pared by 6 bases and J by 0 bases, with 4 bases of the junction left unmatched. The CDR3 is CASSRGEMNTEAFF. The CDR3 DNA is TGTGCCAGCAGCAGGGGGGAGATGAACACTGAAGCTTTCTTT.

The chain uses TRBV9 and TRBJ2-1; D is perhaps TRBD1 (7 bases). Germline V gene sequence: CDR1 SGDLS, CDR2 YYNGEE. The CDR3 spans 15 residues. V shed 4 bases and J shed 4 bases, with 15 bases lying between them. CDR3 loop: CASSPGGTAYNEQFF. CDR3 nucleotide sequence: TGTGCCAGCAGCCCCGGCGGGACAGCTTACAATGAGCAGTTCTTC.

The chain employs TRBV7-7 and TRBJ1-1; 7 bases are shared with TRBD1. Looked up from germline, CDR1 is SSHAT and CDR2 is FNYEAQ (reference sequence). Trimming at V came to 5 bases and at J to 3 bases, leaving 6 bases not matched to a gene. This CDR3 contains 14 residues. CDR3 sequence: CASSQDRDYTEAFF. The CDR3 DNA reads as TGTGCCAGCAGCCAAGACAGGGACTACACTGAAGCTTTCTTT. The full variable domain, its missing parts supplied by reference TRBV7-7 and TRBJ1-1, is GAGVSQSPRYKVTKRGQDVTLRCDPISSHATLYWYQQALGQGPEFLTYFNYEAQPDKSGLPSDRFSAERPEGSISTLTIQRTEQRDSAMYRCASSQDRDYTEAFFGQGTRLTVV.

This clone appeared a few times. V usage is TRBV7-9 and J usage is TRBJ1-1; no firm D call. The V end lost 7 bases, the J end lost 4 bases, and 10 bases lay between the germline ends. The CDR3 spans 12 residues. Germline CDR1 and CDR2: SEHNR and FQNEAQ (reference sequence). CDR3 nucleotide sequence: TGTGCCAGCATGCCGGGAGGCACTGAAGCTTTCTTT. Encoded protein: CASMPGGTEAFF.

The V call is TRBV5-6, the J call TRBJ2-5; TRBD2 agrees at 8 bases. The CDR3 has 14 residues. CDR1 and CDR2 (germline): SGHDT, YYEEEE. J was trimmed by 0 bases and V by 7 bases; bases with no gene match: 5. The CDR3 nucleotides are TGTGCCAGCGAGGCGGGGGGATACCAAGAGACCCAGTACTTC. This translates into CASEAGGYQETQYF. Variable domain in full (rest from reference TRBV5-6 and TRBJ2-5): DAGVTQSPTHLIKTRGQQVTLRCSPKSGHDTVSWYQQALGQGPQFIFQYYEEEERQRGNFPDRFSGHQFPNYSSELNVNALLLGDSALYLCASEAGGYQETQYFGPGTRLLVL.

V and J are TRBV10-3 and TRBJ2-7, with 9 bases identical to TRBD1. CDR1 and CDR2 (germline): ENHRY, SYGVKD. Trimming removed 5 bases from V and 7 bases from J; junction bases left unmatched: 9. This CDR3 spans 14 amino acids. The CDR3 is CAISPGTGSEEQYF. For the CDR3, the DNA is TGTGCCATCAGTCCCGGGACAGGGTCTGAGGAGCAGTACTTC.

The CDR3 region has the DNA TGTGCCAGCAGCTTAACCGCCTACAGGGGAGACACTGAAGCTTTCTTT. Encoded protein: CASSLTAYRGDTEAFF. The chain recombines TRBV11-2 with TRBJ1-1, with 7 positions matching TRBD1. CDR1 and CDR2 (germline): SGHAT, FQNNGV. The CDR3 totals 16 residues. V shed 2 bases, J shed 3 bases, and the junction held 9 bases outside the gene matches. Full variable domain (remainder filled in from reference TRBV11-2 and TRBJ1-1): EAGVAQSPRYKIIEKRQSVAFWCNPISGHATLYWYQQILGQGPKLLIQFQNNGVVDDSQLPKDRFSAERLKGVDSTLKIQPAKLEDSAVYLCASSLTAYRGDTEAFFGQGTRLTVV.

This rearrangement joins TRBV2 to TRBJ2-1; 9 bases are a match to TRBD2. CDR1 SNHLY and CDR2 FYNNEI come from the germline V gene. The CDR3 runs 15 residues. J gave up 6 bases and V 9 bases, and 12 bases lay outside the gene matches. The CDR3 loop reads CASEIAGDVLNEQFF. CDR3 nucleotide sequence: TGTGCCAGTGAGATAGCGGGGGACGTACTCAATGAGCAGTTCTTC.

The chain recombines TRBV9 with TRBJ2-7, with 8 bases fitting TRBD1. The V and J ends lost 3 bases and 2 bases, in that order; junction bases with no gene match: 7. CDR1 SGDLS and CDR2 YYNGEE come from the germline V gene. This CDR3 is built from 15 residues. The CDR3 region is CASSAGTGGAYEQYF. CDR3 nucleotide sequence: TGTGCCAGCAGCGCCGGGACAGGTGGGGCCTACGAGCAGTACTTC. Filled out from reference TRBV9 and TRBJ2-7, the complete variable domain reads DSGVTQTPKHLITATGQRVTLRCSPRSGDLSVYWYQQSLDQGLQFLIQYYNGEERAKGNILERFSAQQFPDLHSELNLSSLELGDSALYFCASSAGTGGAYEQYFGPGTRLTVT.

V usage is TRBV7-3 and J usage is TRBJ2-3; 8 nucleotides agree with TRBD1. V lost 3 bases and J lost 5; bases outside the gene matches: 10. The CDR3 covers 16 residues. The germline CDR1 and CDR2 sequences are SGHTA and FQGTGA. In DNA form, the CDR3 reads TGTGCCAGCAGCTTGATGAGACAGGGGAAGGGAGATACGCAGTATTTT. It specifies CASSLMRQGKGDTQYF.

The chain is built from TRBV7-3 and TRBJ2-3, with D tentatively TRBD2 (6 bases). V was pared by 4 bases and J by 4 bases, with 12 bases between. This CDR3 region has 14 residues. CDR1 and CDR2 from the germline V gene are SGHTA and FQGTGA. In DNA form, the CDR3 reads TGTGCCAGCAGCTCCTACGGAGGGGCAGATACGCAGTATTTT. Translated, it gives CASSSYGGADTQYF.

In its sample, this clone was seen once. The rearrangement joins TRBV7-8 to TRBJ1-2; the match to TRBD1 covers 8 bases. The CDR3 has 14 residues. Looked up from germline, CDR1 is SGHVS and CDR2 is FQNEAQ. The V gene end was trimmed by 5 bases and the J gene end by 5 bases; junction bases not matched to a gene: 7. The DNA of the CDR3 is TGTGCCAGCAGCGATGGGACAGGCTATTATGGCTACACCTTC. This encodes CASSDGTGYYGYTF.

Worth noting for this clone: A much larger clone lies one base from this, so it may be a read error. V is TRBV4-1 and J is TRBJ2-7; 8 bases fit TRBD2. The CDR3 sequence is 13 residues long. Germline loops: CDR1 MGHRA, CDR2 YSYEKL. With V trimmed by 4 bases and J by 5 bases, 4 bases remained unmatched. CDR3 nucleotides: TGCGCCAGCAGCCCCCCGGGGGGGGACGAGCAGTACTTC. It codes for CASSPPGGDEQYF.

V gene TRBV7-2 combines with J gene TRBJ1-5; D is unresolved. V gave up 2 bases and J gave up 5 bases, with 7 bases separating them. The CDR3 has 13 amino acids. Germline CDR1 is SGHTA and CDR2 is FQGNSA. The DNA of the CDR3 is TGTGCCAGCAGCTTATTAGAACATCAGCCCCAGCATTTT. Its protein is CASSLLEHQPQHF.